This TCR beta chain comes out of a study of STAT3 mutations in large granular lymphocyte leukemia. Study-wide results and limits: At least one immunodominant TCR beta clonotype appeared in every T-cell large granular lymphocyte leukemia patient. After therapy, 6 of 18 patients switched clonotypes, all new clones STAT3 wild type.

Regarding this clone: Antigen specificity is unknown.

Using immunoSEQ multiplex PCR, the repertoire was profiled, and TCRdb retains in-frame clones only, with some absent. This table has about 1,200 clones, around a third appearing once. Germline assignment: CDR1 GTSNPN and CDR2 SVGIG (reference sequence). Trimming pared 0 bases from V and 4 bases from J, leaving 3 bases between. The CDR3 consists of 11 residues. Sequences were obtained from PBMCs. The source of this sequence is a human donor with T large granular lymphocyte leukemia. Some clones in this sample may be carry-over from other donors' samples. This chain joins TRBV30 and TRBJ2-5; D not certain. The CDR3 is CAWSVGETQYF. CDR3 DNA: TGTGCCTGGAGTGTCGGAGAGACCCAGTACTTC.